The 8 T cell receptor beta chains below come from one sample, sequenced in a study of blood T cells in healthy people across ages. The use of a sample-barcoded 5' primer and a J-beta primer mix characterized a second PCR of about 6 to 12 cycles. MiXCR, applied by TCRdb to the 5' RACE reads, yields one record per CDR3 protein. This table has some 940,000 distinct CDR3 sequences, almost 30% appearing once. In addition, the sample was reused for a study of T cells of mothers and their children.

The sample taken for sequencing was blood. The receptors were sampled from a woman aged 35 to 49 in good health.

A note on this clonotype: This clone may be a read error of a much larger clone one base away. The chain couples TRBV7-9 to TRBJ2-1, with D tentatively TRBD2 (5 bases). Trimming removed 0 bases from V and 4 bases from J, with 10 bases in between. This CDR3 comprises 15 residues. Germline CDR1 is SEHNR and CDR2 is FQNEAQ (reference sequence). CDR3 nucleotide sequence: TGTGCCAGCAGCTTAGCCGCTACGGGGTACAATGAGCAGTTCTTC. This codes for CASSLAATGYNEQFF.

This clonotype was detected ten times or more. The rearrangement uses TRBV7-9 and TRBJ1-4; D call uncertain. Germline V gene lookup returns CDR1 SEHNR and CDR2 FQNEAQ (reference sequence). The CDR3 has 14 amino acids. Trimming left V 0 bases short and J 3 bases short, with 5 bases between. The CDR3: CASSLAGSNEKLFF. DNA for the CDR3: TGTGCCAGCAGCTTAGCGGGCTCTAATGAAAAACTGTTTTTT.

This clonotype occurred many times. The J gene is TRBJ2-3, the V gene TRBV29-1, with 9 nucleotides matching TRBD2. CDR3 length: 15 residues. Looked up from germline, CDR1 is SQVTM and CDR2 is ANQGSEA. The trim removed 4 bases at V and 0 bases at J, leaving 5 bases unmatched. The CDR3 sequence is CSVVTAGGSTDTQYF. DNA for the CDR3: TGCAGCGTTGTAACAGCGGGGGGAAGCACAGATACGCAGTATTTT.

This clonotype was detected many times. This chain joins TRBV15 and TRBJ2-3; 9 bases are a match to TRBD2. Germline V gives CDR1 LNHNV, CDR2 YYDKDF (reference sequence). V lost 8 bases and J lost 1; bases outside the gene matches: 10. This CDR3 contains 16 residues. CDR3 region: CATERGGGARTDTQYF. For the CDR3, the DNA is TGTGCCACCGAGCGGGGCGGGGGGGCCCGCACAGATACGCAGTATTTT. The whole variable domain, remainder taken from reference TRBV15 and TRBJ2-3, is DAMVIQNPRYQVTQFGKPVTLSCSQTLNHNVMYWYQQKSSQAPKLLFHYYDKDFNNEADTPDNFQSRRPNTSFCFLDIRSPGLGDTAMYLCATERGGGARTDTQYFGPGTRLTVL.

The chain combines TRBV20-1 with TRBJ2-7; possible D gene TRBD2, 6 bases. V lost 0 bases and J 1 base, leaving 13 bases between the germline ends. Germline assignment: CDR1 DFQATT and CDR2 SNEGSKA (reference sequence). This CDR3 is 15 amino acids long. The CDR3, as DNA: TGCAGTGCTAGAGATTATGGGGGGAGATCCTACGAGCAGTACTTC. Its translation: CSARDYGGRSYEQYF.

This rearrangement joins TRBV20-1 to TRBJ2-2; tentative D call: TRBD2 (5 bases). The V gene lost 3 bases and the J gene lost 2 bases, with 7 bases spanning the gap. The CDR3 extends over 13 amino acids. CDR1 is DFQATT and CDR2 is SNEGSKA in the germline V gene (reference sequence). CDR3 bases: TGCAGTGCTAGCGGGGAAAACACCGGGGAGCTGTTTTTT. Protein sequence: CSASGENTGELFF.

About this clonotype itself: This may arise from a read error, as a much more abundant clone is one base away. This sequence joins TRBV27 and TRBJ1-2, with D possibly TRBD1 on 5 matching bases. Germline V gives CDR1 MNHEY, CDR2 SMNVEV (reference sequence). Trimming removed 8 bases from V and 8 bases from J, with 12 bases in between. This CDR3 contains 11 residues. The CDR3 nucleotides read TGTGCCAGCCAGGGCGGAGGCGGCTACACCTTC. This gives the protein CASQGGGGYTF.

The J gene is TRBJ2-5, the V gene TRBV24-1, with D unresolved. The CDR3 extends over 13 amino acids. Germline CDR1 is KGHDR and CDR2 is SFDVKD. V was trimmed by 2 bases and J by 7 bases, leaving 10 bases between them. CDR3: CATSDSLRGTQYF. The CDR3 nucleotides are TGTGCCACCAGTGATTCGTTACGCGGGACCCAGTACTTC.